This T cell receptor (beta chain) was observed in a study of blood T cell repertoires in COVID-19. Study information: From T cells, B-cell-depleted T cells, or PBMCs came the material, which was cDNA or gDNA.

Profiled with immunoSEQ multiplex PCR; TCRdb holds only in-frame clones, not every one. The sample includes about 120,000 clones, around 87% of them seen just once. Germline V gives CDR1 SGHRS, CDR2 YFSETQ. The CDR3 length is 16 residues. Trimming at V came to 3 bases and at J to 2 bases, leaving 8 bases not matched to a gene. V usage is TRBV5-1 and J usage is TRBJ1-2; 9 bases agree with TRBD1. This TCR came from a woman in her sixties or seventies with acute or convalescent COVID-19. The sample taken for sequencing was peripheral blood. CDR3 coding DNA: TGCGCCAGCAGCTCGAGGACAGGGGCAACGAACTATGGCTACACCTTC. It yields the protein CASSSRTGATNYGYTF.